This T cell receptor (beta chain) derives from a study of blood T cells in healthy people across ages. The CDR3 is 15 amino acids. V dropped 5 bases and J dropped 8 bases, with 18 bases sitting between them. CDR1 and CDR2 from the germline V gene are MNHEY and SMNVEV (reference sequence). Using a J-beta primer mix together with a sample-barcoded 5' primer, a second PCR was run for about 6 to 12 cycles. One entry per CDR3 protein, called by TCRdb with MiXCR from the 5' RACE reads. The sample contains 650,000 or so distinct CDR3 sequences, 45% to 60% of which appear only once. In this sample, this clonotype turned up many times.

Sequenced input: blood. This clonotype was obtained from a woman older than 75 in good health. V usage is TRBV27 and J usage is TRBJ1-4; TRBD1 might be the D (6 bases). CDR3 sequence: CASSRTASLSEKLFF. The CDR3 coding sequence is TGTGCCAGCAGTCGGACAGCTTCTCTTTCGGAAAAACTGTTTTTT.